This TCR beta chain was captured by sequencing in a study of human T cells and chemical hapten exposure. Study details: Predominantly women, the patients had alopecia areata, totalis or universalis. Study-wide findings and caveats: TCRs at high frequency, those above 1 in 1000, did not change with DPC sensitization.

The CDR3 consists of 13 residues. V shed 1 base and J shed 2 bases, with 5 bases lying between them. Germline lookup yields CDR1 SGHRS and CDR2 YFSETQ. There are many counts of this clonotype. The antigen is unknown. Time point meaning: patch test 2, 6 weeks after DPC sensitization. The treatment denotes: therapeutic diphenylcyclopropenone sensitization with weekly scalp DPC. Authors' processing steps: The number of TCRs in each sample had a median of approximately 96,000 and spanned about 20,000 to 690,600. One entry per CDR3 protein results from TCRdb running MiXCR on the RACE reads. The V and J calls and clone size are TCRdb's, not the authors'. The sample consists of some 81,000 distinct CDR3 sequences, approximately 10% of them appearing once.

Source: whole blood, taken in connection with sensitization to the hapten diphenylcyclopropenone (DPC). The receptor was derived from a man younger than 30 with alopecia areata. Some clones in this sample may be carry-over from other donors' samples. This chain joins TRBV5-1 and TRBJ2-3; D is unclear. The DNA of the CDR3 is TGCGCCAGCAGCTTGAGGGACACAGATACGCAGTATTTT. This gives the protein CASSLRDTDTQYF.